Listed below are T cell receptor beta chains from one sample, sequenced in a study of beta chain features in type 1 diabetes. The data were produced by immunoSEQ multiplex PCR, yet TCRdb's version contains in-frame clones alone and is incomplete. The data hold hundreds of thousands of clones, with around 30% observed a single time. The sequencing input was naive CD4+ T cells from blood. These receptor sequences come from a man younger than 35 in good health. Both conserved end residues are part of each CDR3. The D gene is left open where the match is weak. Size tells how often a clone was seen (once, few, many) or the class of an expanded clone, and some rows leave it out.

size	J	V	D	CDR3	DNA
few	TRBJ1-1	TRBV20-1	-	CACRGNTEAFF	TGCGCCTGCCGGGGGAACACTGAAGCTTTCTTT
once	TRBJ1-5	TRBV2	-	CASSGAGGPNQPQHF	TGTGCCAGCAGTGGGGCAGGAGGGCCCAATCAGCCCCAGCATTTT
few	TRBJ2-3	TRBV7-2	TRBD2	CASSFELPGGLSTDTQYF	TGTGCCAGCAGCTTTGAGCTCCCGGGAGGGTTAAGCACAGATACGCAGTATTTT
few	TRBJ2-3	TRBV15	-	CATDGGLSTDTQYF	TGTGCCACCGACGGGGGCCTTAGCACAGATACGCAGTATTTT
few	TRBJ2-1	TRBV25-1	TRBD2	CASSESGKHEQFF	TGTGCCAGCAGTGAGAGCGGGAAGCATGAGCAGTTCTTC
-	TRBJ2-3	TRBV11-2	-	CASSSKRRGTDTQYF	TGTGCCAGCAGCTCTAAGCGGAGGGGCACAGATACGCAGTATTTT
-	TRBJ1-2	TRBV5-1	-	CASSLETANYGYTF	TGCGCCAGCAGCTTGGAAACTGCTAACTATGGCTACACCTTC
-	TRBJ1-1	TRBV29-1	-	CSVERQTNTEAFF	TGCAGCGTTGAACGCCAGACGAACACTGAAGCTTTCTTT
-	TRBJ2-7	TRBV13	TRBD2	CASSLRTSVGQYF	TGTGCCAGCAGCTTACGGACTAGCGTAGGGCAGTACTTC
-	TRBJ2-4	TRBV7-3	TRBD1	CASSRDRSESSIQYF	TGTGCCAGCAGCCGGGACAGGAGCGAGAGCAGCATTCAGTACTTC
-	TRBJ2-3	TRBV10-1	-	CASSAGVWTDTQYF	TGCGCCAGCAGTGCAGGGGTATGGACAGATACGCAGTATTTT
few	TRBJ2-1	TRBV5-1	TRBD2	CASSWGLAGVYNEQFF	TGCGCCAGCAGCTGGGGTTTAGCGGGAGTTTACAATGAGCAGTTCTTC
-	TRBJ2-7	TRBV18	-	CASSPGASEQYF	TGTGCCAGCTCACCAGGGGCAAGTGAGCAGTACTTC
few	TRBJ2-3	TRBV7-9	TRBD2	CASSYSGPSDTQYF	TGTGCCAGCAGCTATAGCGGGCCGTCAGATACGCAGTATTTT
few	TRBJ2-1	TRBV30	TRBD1	CAWKRDRQYNEQFF	TGTGCCTGGAAAAGGGACAGGCAGTACAATGAGCAGTTCTTC
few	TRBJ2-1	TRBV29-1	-	CSVDRGESSYNEQFF	TGCAGCGTTGATAGGGGGGAGAGCTCCTACAATGAGCAGTTCTTC
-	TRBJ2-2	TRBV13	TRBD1	CASQQGWTTGELFF	TGTGCCAGTCAACAGGGGTGGACCACCGGGGAGCTGTTTTTT
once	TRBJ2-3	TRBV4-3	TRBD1	CASSQAGQSTDTQYF	TGCGCCAGCAGCCAAGCGGGACAGTCCACAGATACGCAGTATTTT
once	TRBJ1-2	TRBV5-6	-	CASSRPSGGYTF	TGTGCCAGCAGCCGTCCCTCTGGCGGCTACACCTTC
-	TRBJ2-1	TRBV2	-	CASMGSYNEQFF	TGTGCCAGCATGGGATCCTACAATGAGCAGTTCTTC
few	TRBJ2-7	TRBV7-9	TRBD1	CASSSPGQGTYEQYF	TGTGCCAGCAGCTCCCCGGGACAGGGAACCTACGAGCAGTACTTC
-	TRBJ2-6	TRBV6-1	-	CASSEGGGLGANVLTF	TGTGCCAGCAGTGAAGGTGGCGGCCTGGGGGCCAACGTCCTGACTTTC
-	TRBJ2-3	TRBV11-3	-	CASSPPRRDTQYF	TGTGCCAGCAGCCCACCGAGGCGAGATACGCAGTATTTT
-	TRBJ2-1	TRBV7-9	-	CASRRAEQFF	TGTGCCAGCAGAAGGGCTGAGCAGTTCTTC
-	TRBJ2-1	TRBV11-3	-	CASSHRAGYEQFF	TGTGCCAGCAGCCACCGGGCGGGGTATGAGCAGTTCTTC
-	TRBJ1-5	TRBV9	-	CASSVDQDQPQHF	TGTGCCAGCAGCGTAGATCAGGATCAGCCCCAGCATTTT
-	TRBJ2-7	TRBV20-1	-	CSARDHYEQYF	TGCAGTGCTAGGGATCACTACGAGCAGTACTTC
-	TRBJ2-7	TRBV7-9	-	CASSSSRDGGYEQYF	TGTGCCAGCAGCTCGTCCCGGGACGGAGGATACGAGCAGTACTTC
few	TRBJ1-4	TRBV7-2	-	CASSFGGLNEKLFF	TGTGCCAGCAGCTTCGGGGGTCTCAATGAAAAACTGTTTTTT
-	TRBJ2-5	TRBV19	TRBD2	CASSQLAGETQYF	TGTGCCAGTAGTCAGCTAGCGGGCGAGACCCAGTACTTC
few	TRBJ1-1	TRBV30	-	CAWSVKQNTEAFF	TGTGCCTGGAGTGTGAAGCAGAACACTGAAGCTTTCTTT
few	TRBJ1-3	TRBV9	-	CASSVEALSGNTIYF	TGTGCCAGCAGCGTAGAGGCCCTCTCTGGAAACACCATATATTTT
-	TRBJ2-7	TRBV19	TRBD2	CASSKTSGRYEQYF	TGTGCCAGTAGTAAAACTAGCGGAAGATACGAGCAGTACTTC
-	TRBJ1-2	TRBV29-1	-	CSVVGSNYGYTF	TGCAGCGTTGTCGGCAGTAACTATGGCTACACCTTC
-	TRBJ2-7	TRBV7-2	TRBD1	CASSLDRTLYSYEQYF	TGTGCCAGCAGCTTGGACAGGACGCTATACTCCTACGAGCAGTACTTC
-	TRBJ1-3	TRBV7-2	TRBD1	CASSPYEGAIGNTIYF	TGTGCCAGCAGCCCCTACGAGGGGGCTATTGGAAACACCATATATTTT
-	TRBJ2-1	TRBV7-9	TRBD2	CASSPPGLARNEQFF	TGTGCCAGCAGCCCCCCCGGACTAGCGCGCAATGAGCAGTTCTTC
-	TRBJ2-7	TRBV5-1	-	CASSFGPSTYEQYF	TGCGCCAGCAGCTTTGGCCCCAGCACCTACGAGCAGTACTTC
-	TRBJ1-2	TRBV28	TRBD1	CASWTGHYGYTF	TGTGCCAGCTGGACAGGTCACTATGGCTACACCTTC
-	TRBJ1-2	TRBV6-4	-	CASSWPRTDGYTF	TGTGCCAGCAGTTGGCCCCGTACAGATGGCTACACCTTC
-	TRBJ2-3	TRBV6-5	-	CASSYGARGTDTQYF	TGTGCCAGCAGTTACGGGGCTAGAGGCACAGATACGCAGTATTTT
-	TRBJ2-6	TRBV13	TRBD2	CASSFVAGGSSGANVLTF	TGTGCCAGCAGCTTCGTAGCGGGAGGCAGCTCTGGGGCCAACGTCCTGACTTTC
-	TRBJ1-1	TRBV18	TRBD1	CASSQRSQGTEAFF	TGTGCCAGCTCACAACGTTCACAGGGGACTGAAGCTTTCTTT
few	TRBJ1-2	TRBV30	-	CAGGRGQGYGYTF	TGTGCCGGAGGGCGGGGGCAAGGCTATGGCTACACCTTC
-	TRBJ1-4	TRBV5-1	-	CASSLEDRANEKLFF	TGCGCCAGCAGCTTGGAGGATCGGGCTAATGAAAAACTGTTTTTT
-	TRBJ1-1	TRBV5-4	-	CASSLLGEAFF	TGTGCCAGCAGCTTGCTAGGGGAAGCTTTCTTT
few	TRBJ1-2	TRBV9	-	CASKDRYGYTF	TGTGCCAGCAAGGACCGCTATGGCTACACCTTC
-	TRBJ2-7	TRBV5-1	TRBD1	CASSSGTDPYEQYF	TGCGCCAGCAGCTCCGGGACAGATCCCTACGAGCAGTACTTC
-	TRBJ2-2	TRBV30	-	CAWSLEIGELFF	TGTGCCTGGAGTCTAGAAATCGGGGAGCTGTTTTTT
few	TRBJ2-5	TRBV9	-	CASSVGPFQETQYF	TGTGCCAGCAGCGTAGGTCCGTTCCAAGAGACCCAGTACTTC